One and the same sample provided the 32 T cell receptor beta chains below, sequenced in a study of T-cell reconstitution after alpha-beta-depleted transplantation in children. For TCRbeta, the library was prepared with unique molecular identifiers. MiXCR was run by TCRdb on the PCR reads, yielding one entry per CDR3 protein. This sample has roughly 400,000 distinct CDR3 sequences, with approximately 20% found just once. Sequenced material: PBMCs from the stem cell graft donor, taken from the stem cell graft. All receptors come from a human donor who donated a stem cell graft to a child with acute myeloid leukemia.

V gene TRBV7-9 combines with J gene TRBJ1-5; no reliable D call. The V and J ends lost 5 bases and 5 bases respectively, with 10 bases between them. Germline V gives CDR1 SEHNR, CDR2 FQNEAQ (reference sequence). The CDR3 sequence is 13 residues long. The CDR3 coding sequence is TGTGCCAGCAGCCCTTGGGGTGATCAGCCCCAGCATTTT. It specifies CASSPWGDQPQHF.

This clonotype came up a few times. The V gene is TRBV6-5, the J gene TRBJ1-2, with 8 bases matching TRBD1. CDR3 size: 18 residues. V lost 5 bases and J lost 4; bases outside the gene matches: 18. The germline V gene has CDR1 MNHEY and CDR2 SVGAGI. The CDR3 is CASSTRYTGGRQGYGYTF. In DNA form, the CDR3 reads TGTGCCAGCAGTACTCGGTATACAGGGGGTAGACAAGGCTATGGCTACACCTTC.

This clonotype was detected many times. This chain links TRBV20-1 with TRBJ2-7, with D tentatively TRBD2 (7 bases). This CDR3 spans 12 amino acids. Germline CDR1 is DFQATT and CDR2 is SNEGSKA (reference sequence). Trimming left V 6 bases short and J 3 bases short, with 12 bases between. This CDR3 reads CSAAGADYEQYF. The CDR3 DNA sequence: TGCAGTGCGGCGGGGGCCGACTACGAGCAGTACTTC.

CDR3 residues: CSADGEASGNYNEQFF. The CDR3 DNA is TGCAGTGCCGACGGGGAGGCCAGCGGGAACTACAATGAGCAGTTCTTC. The rearrangement uses TRBV20-1 and TRBJ2-1, with 7 bases that match TRBD2. CDR3 size: 16 residues. The V and J ends lost 6 bases and 3 bases, in that order; junction bases with no gene match: 14. Germline V gene data show CDR1 as DFQATT and CDR2 as SNEGSKA (reference sequence).

This clonotype was observed at least ten times. This chain connects TRBV12-3 or TRBV12-4 to TRBJ1-2, with D possibly TRBD1 on 6 matching bases. V shed 3 bases and J shed 5 bases, with 7 bases lying between them. The CDR3 has 12 amino acids. The CDR3 region has the DNA TGTGCCAGCAGTTTGCAGGGGTATGGCTACACCTTC. This codes for CASSLQGYGYTF.

The sample holds many counts of this clonotype. Written as DNA, the CDR3 is TGCAGCGTTGAAGATCAGATGACAGGGCCCTACGAGCAGTACTTC. Protein sequence: CSVEDQMTGPYEQYF. The chain joins TRBV29-1 to TRBJ2-7, with TRBD1 matching over 7 bases. Germline CDR1 reads SQVTM; CDR2 reads ANQGSEA. The CDR3 has 15 amino acids. After removal of 0 bases from V and 2 bases from J, the junction contained 7 bases not matched to a gene.

This clonotype was detected ten times or more. V is TRBV29-1 and J is TRBJ1-1, with TRBD1 matching over 7 bases. The CDR3 has 12 amino acids. Trimming at V came to 4 bases and at J to 6 bases, leaving 5 bases not matched to a gene. Germline V lookup: CDR1 SQVTM, CDR2 ANQGSEA. The DNA of the CDR3 is TGCAGCGTTGTGGAGGGGGCGGCTGAAGCTTTCTTT. This encodes CSVVEGAAEAFF.

This clonotype was seen many times. V is TRBV12-3 or TRBV12-4 and J is TRBJ2-3; possible D gene TRBD2, 5 bases. With 6 bases removed from V and 0 bases from J, the gap between germline ends came to 19 bases. The CDR3 spans 17 residues. CDR3 sequence: CASRPEGGDTSTDTQYF. The CDR3, as DNA: TGTGCCAGCAGGCCCGAGGGCGGTGATACTAGCACAGATACGCAGTATTTT.

The table lists this clonotype with many counts. This chain connects TRBV12-3 or TRBV12-4 to TRBJ2-1, with D unresolved. The CDR3 covers 15 residues. Deletions cut 1 base from V and 3 bases from J, with 10 bases between. In nucleotides, the CDR3 is TGTGCCAGCAGTTTAGATCTGACGGACTACAATGAGCAGTTCTTC. Its translation is CASSLDLTDYNEQFF.

This clonotype was seen a handful of times. The rearrangement links TRBV5-1 to TRBJ2-3, with TRBD2 identical over 10 bases. This CDR3 has 16 residues. V was pared by 5 bases and J by 3 bases, with 9 bases of the junction left unmatched. Germline values: CDR1 SGHRS, CDR2 YFSETQ. The CDR3 spells CASSPPLAGVTDTQYF. Here the CDR3 DNA reads TGCGCCAGCAGTCCCCCCCTAGCGGGAGTTACAGATACGCAGTATTTT.

This clonotype occurred a few times. The chain joins TRBV4-1 to TRBJ1-1; D remains unclear. The CDR3 has 14 amino acids. Germline V gives CDR1 MGHRA, CDR2 YSYEKL. V dropped 1 base and J dropped 3 bases, with 9 bases sitting between them. Written as DNA, the CDR3 is TGCGCCAGCAGCCAAGGGGTCGGGGACACTGAAGCTTTCTTT. It specifies CASSQGVGDTEAFF.

This clonotype was seen just once. The chain uses TRBV28 and TRBJ2-7; TRBD1 matches at 8 bases. The CDR3 is 17 residues long. V shed 5 bases and J 0 bases; nucleotides not matched to a gene: 12. Germline values: CDR1 MDHEN, CDR2 SYDVKM. The DNA for the CDR3 is TGTGCCAGCAGTCAACTGAGTGGACAGGGTCCCTCCTACGAGCAGTACTTC. Its protein product is CASSQLSGQGPSYEQYF.

The chain carries TRBV24-1 and TRBJ2-3, with D uncertain. Trimming removed 3 bases from V and 0 bases from J, with 9 bases in between. Per germline, CDR1 KGHDR and CDR2 SFDVKD. CDR3 size: 15 residues. The CDR3 DNA reads TGTGCCACCAGTGATAGGCGAACCAGCACAGATACGCAGTATTTT. It translates to CATSDRRTSTDTQYF.

This clonotype was counted many times. The chain has TRBV29-1 and TRBJ2-3; TRBD1 matches 10 bases. The CDR3 is 13 residues long. Trimming at V came to 6 bases and at J to 6 bases, leaving 6 bases not matched to a gene. CDR1 is SQVTM and CDR2 is ANQGSEA in the germline V gene. This CDR3 reads CSVGQGTEDTQYF. In nucleotides, the CDR3 is TGCAGCGTGGGACAGGGGACAGAGGATACGCAGTATTTT.

The chain couples TRBV20-1 to TRBJ1-5; D remains ambiguous. Trimming left V 5 bases short and J 3 bases short, with 5 bases between. Germline V CDR1 and CDR2: DFQATT, SNEGSKA (reference sequence). The CDR3 is 11 amino acids. The CDR3 DNA reads TGCAGTGCTGGACCCAATCAGCCCCAGCATTTT. Amino acids: CSAGPNQPQHF.

The CDR3 bases are TGTGCCAGCAACCCGGGATCTTTCACAGATACGCAGTATTTT. Translation: CASNPGSFTDTQYF. The chain joins TRBV12-3 or TRBV12-4 to TRBJ2-3, with a tentative D call TRBD2 (5 bases). Trimming pared 7 bases from V and 2 bases from J, leaving 13 bases between. The CDR3 contains 14 residues.

This clonotype appeared many times. The chain is built from TRBV29-1 and TRBJ1-1; weak D call: TRBD1 (5 bases). Trimming removed 7 bases at V and 2 bases at J, with 11 bases between. CDR3 length: 12 residues. CDR1 and CDR2 from the germline V gene are SQVTM and ANQGSEA. The CDR3 here is CSGGRVNTEAFF. CDR3 DNA sequence: TGCAGCGGCGGCAGGGTTAACACTGAAGCTTTCTTT.

This chain's CDR3 is CASSFFLATDTQYF. CDR3 DNA sequence: TGTGCCAGCAGCTTTTTCCTAGCAACCGATACGCAGTATTTT. This sequence joins TRBV7-2 and TRBJ2-3; D possibly corresponds to TRBD2 (5 bases). CDR1 is SGHTA and CDR2 is FQGNSA in the germline V gene. Trimming removed 3 bases at V and 6 bases at J, with 13 bases between. The CDR3 extends over 14 amino acids.

This clonotype came up a few times. The chain recombines TRBV25-1 with TRBJ1-3; unclear D gene. Germline CDR1 is MGHDK and CDR2 is SYGVNS. The CDR3 has 13 amino acids. V dropped 1 base and J dropped 2 bases, with 3 bases sitting between them. CDR3 amino acids: CASSEWAGNTIYF. The CDR3 coding sequence is TGTGCCAGCAGTGAATGGGCTGGAAACACCATATATTTT.

The rearrangement uses TRBV20-1 and TRBJ1-1; 9 bases agree with TRBD1. After removal of 5 bases from V and 4 bases from J, the junction contained 8 bases not matched to a gene. In germline, CDR1 is DFQATT, CDR2 SNEGSKA (reference sequence). The CDR3 consists of 14 residues. In DNA form, the CDR3 reads TGCAGTGCTCCTACAGGGGGCCTAGGCACTGAAGCTTTCTTT. It codes for CSAPTGGLGTEAFF.

This clonotype was seen a few times. V gene TRBV20-1 combines with J gene TRBJ1-1, with D tentatively TRBD1 (5 bases). Trimming left V 0 bases short and J 2 bases short, with 13 bases between. Germline-derived CDR1 and CDR2 are DFQATT and SNEGSKA (reference sequence). The CDR3 has 15 amino acids. The CDR3 region has the DNA TGCAGTGCTAGAGATCGTTTAGGGGACAACACTGAAGCTTTCTTT. Translating gives CSARDRLGDNTEAFF.

This clonotype occurred many times. Written as DNA, the CDR3 is TGTGCCAGCAGTTTCGCGCAGGGGGCTTACGAGCAGTACTTC. It is translated as CASSFAQGAYEQYF. The rearrangement joins TRBV12-3 or TRBV12-4 to TRBJ2-7; 8 bases match TRBD1. Trimming took 3 bases from V and 4 from J; bases not matched to a gene: 5. This CDR3 contains 14 residues.

The chain links TRBV4-2 to TRBJ2-7; 9 nucleotides align to TRBD2. After removal of 0 bases from V and 5 bases from J, the junction contained 8 bases not matched to a gene. From germline, CDR1 is LGHNA and CDR2 YNFKEQ. The CDR3 extends over 16 amino acids. The CDR3 region has the DNA TGTGCCAGCAGCCAAGACGTAGCGGGAGACCCCAACGAGCAGTACTTC. Protein product: CASSQDVAGDPNEQYF.

This clonotype has at least ten counts. The chain is built from TRBV20-1 and TRBJ2-7; the match to TRBD2 covers 8 bases. Trimming at V came to 3 bases and at J to 9 bases, leaving 13 bases not matched to a gene. This CDR3 has 14 amino acids. Germline V lookup: CDR1 DFQATT, CDR2 SNEGSKA (reference sequence). The DNA of the CDR3 is TGCAGTGCTAGTTTAGACGGGAGGGGCCTCGGGCAGTACTTC. Protein product: CSASLDGRGLGQYF.

This clonotype showed up many times. The chain joins TRBV24-1 to TRBJ2-7; 8 nucleotides agree with TRBD1. J lost 5 bases, V lost 5 bases, and 10 bases had no gene match. This CDR3 comprises 15 residues. From germline, CDR1 is KGHDR and CDR2 SFDVKD. CDR3 sequence reads: CATSGGAGGLDEQYF. In nucleotides, the CDR3 is TGTGCCACCAGTGGCGGGGCAGGGGGCCTGGACGAGCAGTACTTC.

In this sample, this clonotype turned up many times. V usage is TRBV29-1 and J usage is TRBJ2-1, with TRBD2 as a possible D gene (6 bases). The V gene lost 4 bases and the J gene lost 8 bases, with 18 bases spanning the gap. The CDR3 covers 14 residues. Germline CDR1 reads SQVTM; CDR2 reads ANQGSEA. CDR3 residues: CSVVLAAHAHEQFF. As DNA, the CDR3 is TGCAGCGTTGTCTTAGCGGCCCACGCCCATGAGCAGTTCTTC.

The table lists this clonotype with a few counts. This chain joins TRBV5-1 and TRBJ2-1; D uncertain. Germline assignment: CDR1 SGHRS and CDR2 YFSETQ. This CDR3 is built from 14 residues. V was shortened by 3 bases and J by 8 bases, with 15 bases between the two germline ends. CDR3 DNA sequence: TGCGCCAGCAGCTCCACATACTTCCAGGATGAGCAGTTCTTC. It is translated as CASSSTYFQDEQFF.

This chain connects TRBV29-1 to TRBJ2-3; 9 positions match TRBD2. The CDR3 loop spans 14 amino acids. Looked up from germline, CDR1 is SQVTM and CDR2 is ANQGSEA. The junction had 8 bases not matched to a gene; V was cut back by 6 bases and J by 4 bases. Written as DNA, the CDR3 is TGCAGCGTGCCGGGACTAGCTTATGCAGATACGCAGTATTTT. Protein product: CSVPGLAYADTQYF.

The chain employs TRBV4-1 and TRBJ2-7; 7 positions agree with TRBD1. Germline V gives CDR1 MGHRA, CDR2 YSYEKL. The junction had 9 bases not matched to a gene; V was cut back by 5 bases and J by 2 bases. The CDR3 runs 15 residues. Here the CDR3 reads CASSTTGQLTYEQYF. CDR3 DNA: TGCGCCAGCAGCACGACGGGACAGCTCACCTACGAGCAGTACTTC.

There are many counts of this clonotype. This chain uses TRBV20-1 with TRBJ2-3; 7 bases are a match to TRBD2. This CDR3 comprises 15 residues. V gave up 6 bases and J gave up 4 bases; unmatched junction bases: 13. Germline V CDR1 and CDR2: DFQATT, SNEGSKA (reference sequence). The CDR3 loop reads CSAPKLAPEADTQYF. The CDR3 DNA follows: TGCAGTGCCCCTAAACTAGCGCCAGAGGCAGATACGCAGTATTTT.

This clonotype was seen only a few times. The chain is built from TRBV12-3 or TRBV12-4 and TRBJ2-7, with D perhaps TRBD2 (7 bases). The CDR3 totals 15 residues. Trimming removed 5 bases from V and 3 bases from J, with 17 bases in between. The chain's CDR3 is CASSPARGGGYEQYF. In DNA, the CDR3 is TGTGCCAGCAGTCCAGCGAGGGGAGGGGGCTACGAGCAGTACTTC.

The chain couples TRBV11-2 to TRBJ2-5, with TRBD2 as a possible D gene (5 bases). The CDR3 sequence is 13 residues long. Germline CDR1 reads SGHAT; CDR2 reads FQNNGV. Trimming removed 3 bases at V and 5 bases at J, with 10 bases between. CDR3 sequence: CASSFTERETQYF. CDR3 bases: TGTGCCAGCAGCTTCACCGAGCGGGAGACCCAGTACTTC.